These 3 T cell receptor beta chains were sequenced from one sample in a study of cytomegalovirus exposure and HLA in healthy donors. Both 60 Vbeta primers and 13 Jbeta primers went into the PCR. Data came from immunoSEQ multiplex PCR; TCRdb stores just in-frame clones and leaves some out. Among 150,000 to 200,000 clones, roughly 70% were seen once, and the ten largest hold over 1.5%. Sequencing was performed on PBMCs. The receptors derive from a woman younger than 45 in good health and CMV-seronegative.

The chain couples TRBV25-1 to TRBJ2-2; weak D call: TRBD2 (7 bases). Germline V gives CDR1 MGHDK, CDR2 SYGVNS. This CDR3 has 16 residues. The V and J ends lost 1 base and 4 bases respectively, with 13 bases between them. CDR3 sequence (DNA): TGTGCCAGCAGTGAATTCGGGGGGCAGGGCACCGGGGAGCTGTTTTTT. It yields the protein CASSEFGGQGTGELFF.

This chain links TRBV13 with TRBJ2-1; no clear D. In germline, CDR1 is PRHDT, CDR2 FYEKMQ (reference sequence). This CDR3 has 12 residues. Trimming took 3 bases from V and 5 from J, leaving 5 bases between them. The CDR3 sequence is CASSFVNNEQFF. The CDR3 bases are TGTGCCAGCAGCTTTGTTAACAATGAGCAGTTCTTC. The full variable domain, in which reference TRBV13 and TRBJ2-1 provide the parts outside the CDR3, is AAGVIQSPRHLIKEKRETATLKCYPIPRHDTVYWYQQGPGQDPQFLISFYEKMQSDKGSIPDRFSAQQFSDYHSELNMSSLELGDSALYFCASSFVNNEQFFGPGTRLTVL.

The genes are TRBV19 and TRBJ1-5; 7 bases are a match to TRBD1. Germline CDR1 is LNHDA and CDR2 is SQIVND (reference sequence). Trimming cost V 4 bases and J 2 bases; bases outside gene matches: 2. The CDR3 is 14 amino acids. CDR3 DNA: TGTGCCAGTAGTAAGGGGGCGGGCAATCAGCCCCAGCATTTT. It codes for CASSKGAGNQPQHF.